Each of the 3 T cell receptor beta chains below was sequenced from the same sample in a study of human T cells and chemical hapten exposure. The time point is: healthy volunteer bleed at 2 weeks. Unfractionated whole blood served as the source for total RNA extraction. TCRdb processed the RACE reads anew with MiXCR; each CDR3 protein has one entry. The sample has some 90,000 distinct CDR3 sequences; about 8.6% are singletons. The sequencing sample was made of whole blood. The source is a female donor in good health. Some clones in this sample may be carry-over from other donors' samples.

The table lists this clonotype with a few counts. The chain is built from TRBV28 and TRBJ1-1; D is possibly TRBD1 (5 bases). The germline V gene has CDR1 MDHEN and CDR2 SYDVKM. Deletions cut 3 bases from V and 7 bases from J, with 15 bases between. This CDR3 comprises 14 residues. The CDR3 nucleotides are TGTGCCAGCAGTTTTGGACATTTTGCTTATGAAGCTTTCTTT. It translates to CASSFGHFAYEAFF.

This clonotype was found a few times. The V gene is TRBV19, the J gene TRBJ2-1; D not certain. The CDR3 runs 15 residues. Germline-derived CDR1 and CDR2 are LNHDA and SQIVND (reference sequence). V was trimmed by 4 bases and J by 8 bases, leaving 18 bases between them. CDR3 bases: TGTGCCAGTAGTAACGAGACTTCCGTCGTCTATGAGCAGTTCTTC. Translating gives CASSNETSVVYEQFF.

The sample holds a few counts of this clonotype. The chain links TRBV12-3 or TRBV12-4 to TRBJ2-1; the match to TRBD2 covers 12 bases. After removal of 2 bases from V and 13 bases from J, the junction contained 15 bases not matched to a gene. The CDR3 length is 17 residues. Here the CDR3 DNA reads TGTGCCAGCAGTTTACGACTAGCGGGAGTCCCCGGGGATGGTCAGTTCTTC. Protein sequence: CASSLRLAGVPGDGQFF.